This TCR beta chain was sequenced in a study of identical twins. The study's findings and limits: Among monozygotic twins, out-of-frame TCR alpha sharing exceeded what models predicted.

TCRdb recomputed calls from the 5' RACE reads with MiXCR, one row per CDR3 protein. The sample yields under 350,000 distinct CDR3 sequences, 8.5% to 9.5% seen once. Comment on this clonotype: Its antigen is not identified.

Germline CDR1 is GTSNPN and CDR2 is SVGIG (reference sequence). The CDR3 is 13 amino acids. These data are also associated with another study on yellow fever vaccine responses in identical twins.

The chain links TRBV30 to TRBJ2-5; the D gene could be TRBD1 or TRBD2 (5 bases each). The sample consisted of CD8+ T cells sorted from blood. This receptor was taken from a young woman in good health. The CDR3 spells CALRGRAQETQYF. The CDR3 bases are TGTGCGTTGAGGGGACGGGCCCAAGAGACCCAGTACTTC.